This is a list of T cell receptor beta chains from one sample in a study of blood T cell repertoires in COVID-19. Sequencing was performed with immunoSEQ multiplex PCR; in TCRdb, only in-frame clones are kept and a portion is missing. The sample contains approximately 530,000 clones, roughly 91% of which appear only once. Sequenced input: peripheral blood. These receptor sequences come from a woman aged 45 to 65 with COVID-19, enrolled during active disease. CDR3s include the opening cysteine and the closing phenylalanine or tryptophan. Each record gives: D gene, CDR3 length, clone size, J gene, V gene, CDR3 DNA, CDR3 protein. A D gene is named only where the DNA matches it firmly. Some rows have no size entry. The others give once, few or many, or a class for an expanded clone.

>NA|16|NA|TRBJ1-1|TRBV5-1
TGCGCCAGCAGCTTGACTTCGAGCAGGGGCGGCCCTGAAGCTTTCTTT
CASSLTSSRGGPEAFF
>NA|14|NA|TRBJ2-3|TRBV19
TGTGCCAGTAGTATAGCCCATTCCACAGATACGCAGTATTTT
CASSIAHSTDTQYF
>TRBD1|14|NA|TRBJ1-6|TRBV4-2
TGTGCCAGCAGCCACTTGGACAGGAATTCACCCCTCCACTTT
CASSHLDRNSPLHF
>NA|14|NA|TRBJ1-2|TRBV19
TGTGCCAGTGAGGGGAGGATATCAGGGTACGGCTACACCTTC
CASEGRISGYGYTF
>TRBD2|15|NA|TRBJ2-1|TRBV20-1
TGCAGTGCCAGTTCTCTAGCGGCTACCTACAATGAGCAGTTCTTC
CSASSLAATYNEQFF
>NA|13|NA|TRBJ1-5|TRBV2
TGTGCCAGCAACCTCCCGGGAGGGGGGCCCCAGCATTTT
CASNLPGGGPQHF
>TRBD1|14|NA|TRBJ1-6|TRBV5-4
TGTGCCGGACGACGGGGACAGGCTAATTCACCCCTCCACTTT
CAGRRGQANSPLHF
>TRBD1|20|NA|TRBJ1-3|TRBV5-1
TGCGCCAGCAGCTTGGAACCGGTTAATAGGGGGCTGGGCTCTGGAAACACCATATATTTT
CASSLEPVNRGLGSGNTIYF
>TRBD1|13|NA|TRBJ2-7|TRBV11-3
TGTGCCAGCAGCCGGACAGGTCTGCTCGGGCAGTACTTC
CASSRTGLLGQYF
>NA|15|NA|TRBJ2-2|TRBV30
TGTGCCTGTGATCCCGGAGGGGGCGGCACCGGGGAGCTGTTTTTT
CACDPGGGGTGELFF
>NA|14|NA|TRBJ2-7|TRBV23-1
TGCGCCAGCAGTCGCTGGAGGCGTCCCTACGAGCAGTACTTC
CASSRWRRPYEQYF
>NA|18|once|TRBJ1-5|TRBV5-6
TGTGCCAGCAGCTTAAACGGTGACAGGTCCTATAGCAATCAGCCCCAGCATTTT
CASSLNGDRSYSNQPQHF
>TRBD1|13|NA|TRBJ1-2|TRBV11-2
TGTGCCAGCAGCGCGGACAGGCAGGGAGGCTACACCTTC
CASSADRQGGYTF
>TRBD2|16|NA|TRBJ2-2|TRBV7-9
TGTGCCAGCAGTCAATCTAGCGGGGGGCTCGCCGGGGAGCTGTTTTTT
CASSQSSGGLAGELFF
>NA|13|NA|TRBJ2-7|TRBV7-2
TGTGCCAGCAGATCCCAGGGGACCAACGAGCAGTACTTC
CASRSQGTNEQYF
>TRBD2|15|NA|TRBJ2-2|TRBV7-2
TGTGCCAGCAGCCCTAACGGGGGGTCGGCCGGGGAGCTGTTTTTT
CASSPNGGSAGELFF
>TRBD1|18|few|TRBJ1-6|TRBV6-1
TGTGCCAGCAGTGTTAGTAGGACAGGGGGCCCCGCTAATTCACCCCTCCACTTT
CASSVSRTGGPANSPLHF
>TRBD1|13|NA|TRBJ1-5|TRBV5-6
TGTGCCAGCAGCCCGACAGGGAATCAGCCCCAGCATTTT
CASSPTGNQPQHF
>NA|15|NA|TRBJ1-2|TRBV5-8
TGTGCCAGCAGCTTGGACCCGGGGTTCGACTATGGCTACACCTTC
CASSLDPGFDYGYTF
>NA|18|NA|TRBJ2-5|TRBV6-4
TGTGCCAGCAGTGACGACACCCTTTTACAACCTTCGTTGGAGACCCAGTACTTC
CASSDDTLLQPSLETQYF
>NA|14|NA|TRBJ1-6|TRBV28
TGTGCCAGCAGAGATACAAAAGTGAATTCACCCCTCCACTTT
CASRDTKVNSPLHF
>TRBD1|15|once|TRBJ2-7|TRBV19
TGTGCCAGTAGTATGTCTGAGAGGGGGCTATACGAGCAGTACTTC
CASSMSERGLYEQYF
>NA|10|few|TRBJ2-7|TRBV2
TGTGCCAGCAGTTACTACGAGCAGTACTTC
CASSYYEQYF
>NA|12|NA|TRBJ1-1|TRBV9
TGTGCCAGCAGCGGTATGAACACTGAAGCTTTCTTT
CASSGMNTEAFF
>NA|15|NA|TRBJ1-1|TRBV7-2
TGTGCCAGCAGCTTAGAAGACCGGGAACTCTCTGAAGCTTTCTTT
CASSLEDRELSEAFF
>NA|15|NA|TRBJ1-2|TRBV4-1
TGCGCCAGCAGCCAGACGGTGGCCGAGGGGGTCGGCTACACCTTC
CASSQTVAEGVGYTF
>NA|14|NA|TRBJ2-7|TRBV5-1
TGCGCCAGCAGCTTGGGGGACTGGGGCTACGAGCAGTACTTC
CASSLGDWGYEQYF
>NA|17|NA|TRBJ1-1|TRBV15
TGTGCCACCAGCGGAAAGAGCCGGGACATGGTGAACACTGAAGCTTTCTTT
CATSGKSRDMVNTEAFF
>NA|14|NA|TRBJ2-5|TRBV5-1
TGCGCCAGCGGCGTCAGGGGTGGCCAAGAGACCCAGTACTTC
CASGVRGGQETQYF
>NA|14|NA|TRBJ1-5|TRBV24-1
TGTGCCACCAGCGGACAGATTAGCAATCAGCCCCAGCATTTT
CATSGQISNQPQHF
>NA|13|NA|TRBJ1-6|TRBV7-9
TGTGCCAGCAGCGGCCTAGGAAATTCACCCCTCCACTTT
CASSGLGNSPLHF
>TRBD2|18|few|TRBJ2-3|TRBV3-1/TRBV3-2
TGTGCCAGCAGCCAAGGATCCGGGACTAGCGTCGGCACAGATACGCAGTATTTT
CASSQGSGTSVGTDTQYF
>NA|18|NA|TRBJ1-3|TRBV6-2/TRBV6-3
TGTGCCAGCAGTTACTTGCCCGACGGGTTGCGCTCTGGAAACACCATATATTTT
CASSYLPDGLRSGNTIYF
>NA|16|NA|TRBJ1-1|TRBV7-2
TGTGCCAGCAGCTTAGTATTCTATCGGGGGAACACTGAAGCTTTCTTT
CASSLVFYRGNTEAFF
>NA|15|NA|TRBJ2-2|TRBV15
TGTGCCACCAGCAGGGAGGGGCGGGACACCGGGGAGCTGTTTTTT
CATSREGRDTGELFF
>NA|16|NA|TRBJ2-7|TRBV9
TGTGCCAGCAGCCCCTCGGGGGGCGGAATCCTTTACGAGCAGTACTTC
CASSPSGGGILYEQYF
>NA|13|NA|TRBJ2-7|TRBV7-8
TGTGCCACCGGGGGGCTAGCTTCCTTCGAGCAGTACTTC
CATGGLASFEQYF
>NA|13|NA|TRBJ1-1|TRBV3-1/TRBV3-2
TGTGCCAGCAGCCAAGGTGGAGTTTCTGAAGCTTTCTTT
CASSQGGVSEAFF
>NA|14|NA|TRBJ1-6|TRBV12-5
TGTGCTAGTGGGCGAGGGCAGGGGAATTCACCCCTCCACTTT
CASGRGQGNSPLHF
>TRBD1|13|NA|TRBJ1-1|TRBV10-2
TGCGCCGGGGGGACAGGCCTTAACACTGAAGCTTTCTTT
CAGGTGLNTEAFF
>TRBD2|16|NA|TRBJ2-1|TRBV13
TGTGCCAGCTACACGCGAGGGCTAGCGGGATTAAATGAGCAGTTCTTC
CASYTRGLAGLNEQFF
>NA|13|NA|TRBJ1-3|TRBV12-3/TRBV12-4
TGTGCCAGCATCCCACTGCGGGGAAACACCATATATTTT
CASIPLRGNTIYF
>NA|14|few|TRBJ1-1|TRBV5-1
TGCGCCAGCAGCTTGATAACAGTGAACACTGAAGCTTTCTTT
CASSLITVNTEAFF